The entry that follows covers one TCR beta chain sequence. Its antigen remains undetermined. Base qualities are not at hand, and no much larger clone is one base apart. These data come from a study of control samples from healthy donors and cancer patients (TCRdb year 2020). Libraries were constructed by the immunoSEQ multiplex PCR assay. Drawn from immuneACCESS, this table holds only the in-frame rearrangements with V and J called that TCRdb kept. Clones are partly lost; checked studies trace under half to an unresolved V gene and leave the rest unexplained. The sample table lists about 180,000 clones, roughly 90% of them with a count of one. The top ten clonotypes cover about 1.4% of the sample. Sequences LNHNV (CDR1) and YYDKDF (CDR2) are obtained from the germline V gene (reference sequence). The CDR3, from cysteine to phenylalanine, totals 15 residues. This entry keeps only the CDR3 DNA: 45 bases, framed from base 1. Relative to germline, V is missing 0 bases and J is missing 4 bases, with 3 bases of the junction outside any gene match.

Sequenced sample: blood. The sequence links TRBV15 to TRBJ2-1; 7 bases in the junction line up with TRBD2. The receptor was isolated from a woman between 45 and 65 years old in good health. CDR3 loop: CATSRDPGRYNEQFF. The DNA sequence reads TGTGCCACCAGCAGAGACCCCGGGAGGTACAATGAGCAGTTCTTC.